This T cell receptor beta chain was captured in a study of blood T cells in healthy people across ages. In the study overall: Every two T cells gave about one barcoded beta molecule via template switching.

With regard to this clonotype: The antigen is unknown. A junction boundary mismatches the germline segment, possibly from a read error.

PBMCs were isolated at a quantity of at least 6 million per sample. The CDR3 has 18 residues. Germline CDR1 LGHNA, CDR2 YNFKEQ. Regarding the study as a whole: Any changes in expanded clonotypes were possibly confounded, as donor CMV status remained unknown. It was not possible, with unsorted PBMCs, to conclusively compare naive and antigen-experienced cells.

The use of a sample-barcoded 5' primer and a J-beta primer mix characterized a second PCR of about 7 to 12 cycles. From the 5' RACE reads, TCRdb called clonotypes with MiXCR, one entry per CDR3 protein. This sample yields about 1.8 million distinct CDR3 sequences, of which roughly 49% are seen a single time; more than 2% belongs to the top ten. This clonotype originated in a woman between 35 and 50 years old in good health. Sequencing input: blood. The chain combines TRBV4-2 with TRBJ2-3, with 8 bases that match TRBD2. The CDR3 DNA reads TGTGCCAGCAGTCAAGATCCTAGGACTAGCTTCAACTTTGATACGCAGTATTTT. Translated: CASSQDPRTSFNFDTQYF.